Sequencing of this TCR beta chain was carried out in a study of T cell changes during pregnancy in multiple sclerosis. The method was immunoSEQ multiplex PCR; TCRdb's version includes in-frame clones alone and lacks a portion of them. Of around 80,000 clones listed, approximately 95% are singletons. This CDR3 has 13 amino acids. Germline V CDR1 and CDR2: SGHNT, YYREEE (reference sequence). V shed 0 bases and J 7 bases; nucleotides not matched to a gene: 2. This material consisted of peripheral blood, taken in the second trimester of pregnancy. The V gene is TRBV5-4, the J gene TRBJ2-7, with 9 bases fitting TRBD2. This sequence originates from a female donor in good health, enrolled as a control in a pregnancy study. For the CDR3, the DNA is TGTGCCAGCAGCTTGGGGACTAGCGTTGAGCAGTACTTC. Translating it yields CASSLGTSVEQYF.